This TCR beta chain was recorded in a study of OX40 agonist ivuxolimab in advanced cancers. For the study at large: Among those enrolled, mean age was approximately 62 years (range about 23 to 90) and approximately 83% were male.

The CDR3 has 17 amino acids. The J segment lost 4 bases and the V segment lost 0 bases, leaving 10 bases of the junction unmatched. Germline V gives CDR1 SGDLS, CDR2 YYNGEE. Comment on this clone: Its matching antigen is unknown.

Clones were sequenced by immunoSEQ multiplex PCR, and TCRdb holds only the in-frame ones, with some missing. The top ten clones hold more than 4.5% of a sample with about 30,000 clones, 85% to 95% of them seen once. Broader study findings: Averaging showed that CD8+ T cells had more expanded clones than CD4+ did. Researchers did not determine the expanded peripheral T cells' antigen specificity.

V gene TRBV9 combines with J gene TRBJ2-7; 10 bases fit TRBD2. Sequencing used CD4+ or CD8+ T cells sorted from blood, obtained in a trial of the OX40 agonist ivuxolimab. The TCR comes from an adult with an advanced solid tumor such as melanoma, head and neck, liver or kidney cancer. DNA for the CDR3: TGTGCCAGCAGCGTAGACGGGTTAAGCGGGAGGGATTACGAGCAGTACTTC. This gives the protein CASSVDGLSGRDYEQYF.